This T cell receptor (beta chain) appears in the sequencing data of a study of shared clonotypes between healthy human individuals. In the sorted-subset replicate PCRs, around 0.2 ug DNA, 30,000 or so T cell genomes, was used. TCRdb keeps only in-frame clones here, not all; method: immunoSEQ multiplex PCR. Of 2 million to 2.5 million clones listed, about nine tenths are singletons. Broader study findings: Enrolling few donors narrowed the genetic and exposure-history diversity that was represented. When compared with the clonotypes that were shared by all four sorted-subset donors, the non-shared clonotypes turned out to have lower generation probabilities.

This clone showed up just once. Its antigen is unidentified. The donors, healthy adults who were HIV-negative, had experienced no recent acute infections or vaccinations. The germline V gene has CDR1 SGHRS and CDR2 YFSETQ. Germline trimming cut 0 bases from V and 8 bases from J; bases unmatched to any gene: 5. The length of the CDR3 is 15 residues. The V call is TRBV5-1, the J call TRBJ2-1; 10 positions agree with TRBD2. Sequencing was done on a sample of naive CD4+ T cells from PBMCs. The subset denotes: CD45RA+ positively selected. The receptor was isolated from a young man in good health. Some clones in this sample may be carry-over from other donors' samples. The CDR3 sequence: CASSLGTSGTDEQFF. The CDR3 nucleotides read TGCGCCAGCAGCTTGGGTACTAGCGGGACCGATGAGCAGTTCTTC.